This TCR beta chain originates from a study of blood T cell repertoires in COVID-19. About the study: COVID-19 samples from acute and convalescent phases originated in the United States, Italy and Spain.

Germline CDR1 reads SGHAT; CDR2 reads FQNNGV. The ends lost 7 bases at V and 3 bases at J; junction bases unmatched: 6. This CDR3 spans 14 amino acids. The data were produced by immunoSEQ multiplex PCR, yet TCRdb's version contains in-frame clones alone and is incomplete. The table lists 150,000 to 200,000 clones, about 88% of them singletons. This receptor was taken from a man aged 55 to 70 with active or convalescent COVID-19. The source material was peripheral blood. The chain is built from TRBV11-2 and TRBJ2-7; TRBD1 matches 10 bases. CDR3: CASNRDRGNYEQYF. The CDR3 coding sequence is TGTGCCAGCAACCGGGACAGGGGCAACTACGAGCAGTACTTC. The full variable domain, in which reference TRBV11-2 and TRBJ2-7 provide the parts outside the CDR3, is EAGVAQSPRYKIIEKRQSVAFWCNPISGHATLYWYQQILGQGPKLLIQFQNNGVVDDSQLPKDRFSAERLKGVDSTLKIQPAKLEDSAVYLCASNRDRGNYEQYFGPGTRLTVT.